The clone carrying this TCR beta chain was seen just once. The CDR3 runs 18 residues. J was trimmed by 2 bases and V by 2 bases; bases with no gene match: 11. From germline, CDR1 is SGHTA and CDR2 FQGTGA. Authors' analysis steps: Reference gene primer amplification gave estimated nucleated cell counts. Generated by immunoSEQ multiplex PCR, the TCRdb table keeps only in-frame clones and is missing some. V, J and clone size are taken as reported in that table, and D and trimming were inferred from the DNA itself. The data show fewer than 95,000 clones, 88% seen once. This sample is drawn from a study of blood T cell repertoires in COVID-19. Across the whole study: Acute and convalescent COVID-19 specimens originated in the United States, Italy and Spain. The cDNA or gDNA used as material had been derived from T cells, B-cell-depleted T cells, or PBMCs.

The sample consisted of peripheral blood. The TCR originated in a woman older than 75 with acute or convalescent COVID-19. This chain joins TRBV7-3 and TRBJ2-3; 9 bases are a match to TRBD2. The CDR3 DNA reads as TGTGCCAGCAGCTTAGATTCCCCTGCGGGAGGGGTCACAGATACGCAGTATTTT. Residues: CASSLDSPAGGVTDTQYF.